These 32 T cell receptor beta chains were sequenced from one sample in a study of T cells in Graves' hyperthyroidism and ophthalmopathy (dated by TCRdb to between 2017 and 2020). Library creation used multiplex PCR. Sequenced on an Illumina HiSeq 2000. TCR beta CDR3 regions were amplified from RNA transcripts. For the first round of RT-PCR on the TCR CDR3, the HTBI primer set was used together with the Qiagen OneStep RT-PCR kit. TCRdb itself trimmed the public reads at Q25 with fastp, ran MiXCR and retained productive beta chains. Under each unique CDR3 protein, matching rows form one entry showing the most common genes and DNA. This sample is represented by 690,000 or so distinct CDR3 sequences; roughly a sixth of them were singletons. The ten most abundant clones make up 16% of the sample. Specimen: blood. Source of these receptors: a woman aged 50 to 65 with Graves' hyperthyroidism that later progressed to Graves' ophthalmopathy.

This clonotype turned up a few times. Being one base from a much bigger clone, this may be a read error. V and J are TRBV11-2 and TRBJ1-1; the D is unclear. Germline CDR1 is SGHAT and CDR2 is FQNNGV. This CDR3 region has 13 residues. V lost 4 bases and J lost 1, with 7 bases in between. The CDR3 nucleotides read TGTGCCAGCAGCTACACATCGAACACTGAAGCTTTCTTT. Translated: CASSYTSNTEAFF.

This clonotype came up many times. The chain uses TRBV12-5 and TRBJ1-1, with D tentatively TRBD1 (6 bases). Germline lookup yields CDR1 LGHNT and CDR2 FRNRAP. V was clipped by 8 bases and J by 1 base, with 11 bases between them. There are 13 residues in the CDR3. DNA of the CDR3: TGTGCTAGTACCTGGGGGCAGAACACTGAAGCTTTCTTT. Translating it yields CASTWGQNTEAFF. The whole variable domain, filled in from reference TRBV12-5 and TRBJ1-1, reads DARVTQTPRHKVTEMGQEVTMRCQPILGHNTVFWYRQTMMQGLELLAYFRNRAPLDDSGMPKDRFSAEMPDATLATLKIQPSEPRDSAVYFCASTWGQNTEAFFGQGTRLTVV.

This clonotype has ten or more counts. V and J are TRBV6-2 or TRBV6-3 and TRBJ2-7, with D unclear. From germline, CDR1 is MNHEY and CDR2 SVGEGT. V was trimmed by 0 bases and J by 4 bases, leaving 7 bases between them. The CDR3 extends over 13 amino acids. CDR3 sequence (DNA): TGTGCCAGCAGTTACTCGAAGGAATACGAGCAGTACTTC. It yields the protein CASSYSKEYEQYF.

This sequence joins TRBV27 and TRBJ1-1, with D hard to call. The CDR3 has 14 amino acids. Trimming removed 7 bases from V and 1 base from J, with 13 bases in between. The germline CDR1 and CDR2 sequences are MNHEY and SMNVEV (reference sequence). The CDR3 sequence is CASTPFPRNTEAFF. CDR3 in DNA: TGTGCCAGCACCCCGTTTCCTCGGAACACTGAAGCTTTCTTT.

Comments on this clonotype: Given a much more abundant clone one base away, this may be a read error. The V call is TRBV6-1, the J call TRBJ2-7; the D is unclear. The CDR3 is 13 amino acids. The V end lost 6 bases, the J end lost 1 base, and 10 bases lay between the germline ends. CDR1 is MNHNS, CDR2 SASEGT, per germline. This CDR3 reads CASSGGGSYEQYV. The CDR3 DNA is TGTGCCAGCAGCGGTGGTGGGTCCTACGAGCAGTACGTC.

The CDR3 sequence is CASSLARGGRNSPLHF. The DNA of the CDR3 is TGTGCCAGCAGTTTAGCGCGTGGGGGGCGGAATTCACCCCTCCACTTT. This chain uses TRBV12-3 or TRBV12-4 with TRBJ1-6; tentatively, D is TRBD1 (6 bases). The CDR3 consists of 16 residues. Trimming took off 0 bases at V and 7 bases at J, with 13 bases between the two ends.

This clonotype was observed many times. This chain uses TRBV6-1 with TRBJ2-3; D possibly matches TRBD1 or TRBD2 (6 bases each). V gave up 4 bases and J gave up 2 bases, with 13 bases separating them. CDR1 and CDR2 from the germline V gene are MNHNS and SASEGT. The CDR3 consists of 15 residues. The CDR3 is CASSGPGADTDTQYF. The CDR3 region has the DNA TGTGCCAGCAGTGGTCCGGGGGCGGACACAGATACGCAGTATTTT.

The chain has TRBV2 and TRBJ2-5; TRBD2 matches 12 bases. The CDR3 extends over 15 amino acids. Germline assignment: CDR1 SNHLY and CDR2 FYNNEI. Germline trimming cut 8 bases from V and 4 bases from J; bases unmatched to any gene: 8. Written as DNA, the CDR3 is TGTGCCAGCGGGAGACTAGCGGGGGTACTAGAGACCCAGTACTTC. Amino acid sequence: CASGRLAGVLETQYF.

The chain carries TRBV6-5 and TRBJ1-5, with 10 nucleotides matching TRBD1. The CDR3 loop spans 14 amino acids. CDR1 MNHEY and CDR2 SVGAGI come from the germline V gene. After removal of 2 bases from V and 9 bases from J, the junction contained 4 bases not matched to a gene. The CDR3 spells CASSYMTGGLPQHF. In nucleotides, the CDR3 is TGTGCCAGCAGTTACATGACAGGGGGCTTGCCCCAGCATTTT.

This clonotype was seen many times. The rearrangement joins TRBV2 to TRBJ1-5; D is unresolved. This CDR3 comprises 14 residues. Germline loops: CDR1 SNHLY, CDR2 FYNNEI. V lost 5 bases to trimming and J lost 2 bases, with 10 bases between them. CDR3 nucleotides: TGTGCCAGCAGTCGAGAGGTGGGCAATCAGCCCCAGCATTTT. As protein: CASSREVGNQPQHF.

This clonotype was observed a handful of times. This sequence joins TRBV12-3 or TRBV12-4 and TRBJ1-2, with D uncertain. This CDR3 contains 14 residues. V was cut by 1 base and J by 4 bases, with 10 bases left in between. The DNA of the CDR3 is TGTGCCAGCAGTTTAGAGGCAGGACCCTATGGCTACACCTTC. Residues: CASSLEAGPYGYTF.

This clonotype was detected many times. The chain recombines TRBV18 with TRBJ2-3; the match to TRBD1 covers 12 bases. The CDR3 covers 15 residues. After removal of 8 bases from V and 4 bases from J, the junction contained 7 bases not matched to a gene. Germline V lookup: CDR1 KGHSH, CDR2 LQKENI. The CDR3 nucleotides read TGTGCCAGCAGTCCCGGGACAGGGGGCGCAGATACGCAGTATTTT. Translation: CASSPGTGGADTQYF. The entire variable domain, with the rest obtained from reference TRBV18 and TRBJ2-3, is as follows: NAGVMQNPRHLVRRRGQEARLRCSPMKGHSHVYWYRQLPEEGLKFMVYLQKENIIDESGMPKERFSAEFPKEGPSILRIQQVVRGDSAAYFCASSPGTGGADTQYFGPGTRLTVL.

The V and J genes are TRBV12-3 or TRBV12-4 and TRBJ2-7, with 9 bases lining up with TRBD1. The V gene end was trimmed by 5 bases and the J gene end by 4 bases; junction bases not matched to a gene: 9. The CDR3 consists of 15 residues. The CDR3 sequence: CASSKPGQGRYEQYF. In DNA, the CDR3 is TGTGCCAGCAGTAAGCCGGGACAGGGAAGATACGAGCAGTACTTC.

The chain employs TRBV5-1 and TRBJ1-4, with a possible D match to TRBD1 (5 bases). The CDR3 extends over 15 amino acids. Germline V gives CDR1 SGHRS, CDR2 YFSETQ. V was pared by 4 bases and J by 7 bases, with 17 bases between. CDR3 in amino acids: CASSPIWDWGEKLFF. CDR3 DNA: TGCGCCAGCAGCCCTATATGGGACTGGGGTGAAAAACTGTTTTTT.

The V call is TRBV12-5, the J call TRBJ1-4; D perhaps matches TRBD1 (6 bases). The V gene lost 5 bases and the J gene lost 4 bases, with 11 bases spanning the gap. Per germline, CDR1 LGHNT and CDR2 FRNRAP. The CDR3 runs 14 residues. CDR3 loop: CASGLHRDNEKLFF. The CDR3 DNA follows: TGTGCTAGTGGTCTCCACAGGGATAATGAAAAACTGTTTTTT. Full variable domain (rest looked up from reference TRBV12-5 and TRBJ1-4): DARVTQTPRHKVTEMGQEVTMRCQPILGHNTVFWYRQTMMQGLELLAYFRNRAPLDDSGMPKDRFSAEMPDATLATLKIQPSEPRDSAVYFCASGLHRDNEKLFFGSGTQLSVL.

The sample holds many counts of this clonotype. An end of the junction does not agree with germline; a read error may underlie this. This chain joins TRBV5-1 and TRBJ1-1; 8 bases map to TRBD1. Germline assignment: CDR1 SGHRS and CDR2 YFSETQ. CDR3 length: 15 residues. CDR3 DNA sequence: TGTGCCAGCAGTTTAACAGGGGGAATGAACACTGAAGCTTTCTTT. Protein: CASSLTGGMNTEAFF.

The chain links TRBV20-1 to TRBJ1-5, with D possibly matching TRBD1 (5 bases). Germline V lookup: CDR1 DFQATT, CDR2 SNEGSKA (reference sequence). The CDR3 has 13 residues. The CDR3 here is CNVVEGPGQPQHF. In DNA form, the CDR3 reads TGCAATGTGGTGGAGGGGCCGGGACAGCCCCAGCATTTT.

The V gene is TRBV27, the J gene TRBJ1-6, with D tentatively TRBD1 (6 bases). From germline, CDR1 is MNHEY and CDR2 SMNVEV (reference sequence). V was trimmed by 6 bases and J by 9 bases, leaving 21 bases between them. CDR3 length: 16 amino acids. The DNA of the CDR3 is TGTGCCAGCAGCCCGAACAGGGCGCAAATAGGTTCACCCCTCCACTTT. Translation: CASSPNRAQIGSPLHF.

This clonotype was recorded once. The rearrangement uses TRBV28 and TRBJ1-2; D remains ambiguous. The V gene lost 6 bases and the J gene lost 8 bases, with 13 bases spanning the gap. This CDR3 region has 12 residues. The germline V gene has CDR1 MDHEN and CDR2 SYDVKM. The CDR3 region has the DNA TGTGCCAGCAGCCCCGCCCCCGGGGGCTACACCTTC. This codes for CASSPAPGGYTF.

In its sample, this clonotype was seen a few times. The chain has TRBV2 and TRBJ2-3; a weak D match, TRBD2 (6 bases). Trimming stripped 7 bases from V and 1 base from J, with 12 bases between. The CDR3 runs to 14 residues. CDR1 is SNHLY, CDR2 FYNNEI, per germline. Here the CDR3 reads CASIRGLGTDTQYF. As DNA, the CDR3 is TGTGCCAGCATTCGGGGGTTGGGCACAGATACGCAGTATTTT.

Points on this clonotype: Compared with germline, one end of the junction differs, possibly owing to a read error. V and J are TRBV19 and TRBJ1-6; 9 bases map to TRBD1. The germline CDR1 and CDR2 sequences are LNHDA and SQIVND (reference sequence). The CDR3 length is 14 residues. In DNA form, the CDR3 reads TGTGCCAGTGGGACAGGGATGTATAGTTCACCCCTCCACTTT. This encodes CASGTGMYSSPLHF.

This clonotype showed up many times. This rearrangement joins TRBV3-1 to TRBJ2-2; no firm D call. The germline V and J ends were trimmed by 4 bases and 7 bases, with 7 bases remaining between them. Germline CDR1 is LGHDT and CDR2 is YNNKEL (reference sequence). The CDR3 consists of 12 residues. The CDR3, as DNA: TGTGCCAGCAGCCGGTACGGCGGGGAGCTGTTTTTT. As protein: CASSRYGGELFF.

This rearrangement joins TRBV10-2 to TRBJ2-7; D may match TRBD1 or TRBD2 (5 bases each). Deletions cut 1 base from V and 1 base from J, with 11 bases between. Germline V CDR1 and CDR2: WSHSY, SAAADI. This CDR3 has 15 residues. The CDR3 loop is CASSEWDHASYEQYF. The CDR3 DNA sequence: TGCGCCAGCAGTGAGTGGGACCACGCTTCCTACGAGCAGTACTTC.

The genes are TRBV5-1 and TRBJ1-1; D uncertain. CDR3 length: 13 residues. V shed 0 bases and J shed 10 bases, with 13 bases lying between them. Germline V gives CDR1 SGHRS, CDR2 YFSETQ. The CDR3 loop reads CASSLAGKPGAFF. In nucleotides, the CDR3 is TGCGCCAGCAGCTTGGCCGGAAAGCCAGGAGCTTTCTTT.

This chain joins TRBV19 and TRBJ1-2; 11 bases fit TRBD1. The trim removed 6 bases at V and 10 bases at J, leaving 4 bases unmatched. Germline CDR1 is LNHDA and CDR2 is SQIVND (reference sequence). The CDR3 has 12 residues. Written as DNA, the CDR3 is TGTGCCAGTAGAGGACAGGGGGCCGTCTACACCTTC. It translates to CASRGQGAVYTF.

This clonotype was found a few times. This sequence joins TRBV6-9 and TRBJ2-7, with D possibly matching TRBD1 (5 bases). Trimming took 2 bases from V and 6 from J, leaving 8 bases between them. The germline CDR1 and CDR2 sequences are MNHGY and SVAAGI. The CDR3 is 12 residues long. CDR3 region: CASSYSQGEQYF. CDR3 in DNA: TGTGCCAGCAGTTATAGCCAGGGCGAGCAGTACTTC.

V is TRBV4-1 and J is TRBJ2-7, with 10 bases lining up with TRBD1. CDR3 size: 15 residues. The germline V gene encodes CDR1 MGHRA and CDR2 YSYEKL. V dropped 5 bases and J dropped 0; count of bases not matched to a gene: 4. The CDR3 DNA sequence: TGCGCCAGCAGCAAAGGGACAGGGGACTCCTACGAGCAGTACTTC. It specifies CASSKGTGDSYEQYF.

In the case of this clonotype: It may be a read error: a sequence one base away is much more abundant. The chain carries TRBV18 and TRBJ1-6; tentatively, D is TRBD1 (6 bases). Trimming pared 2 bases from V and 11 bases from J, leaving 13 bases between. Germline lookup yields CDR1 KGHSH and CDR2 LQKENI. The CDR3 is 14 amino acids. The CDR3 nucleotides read TGTGCCAGCTCACCAGGGGCAGGGGTACCACCCCTCCACTTT. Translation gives CASSPGAGVPPLHF.

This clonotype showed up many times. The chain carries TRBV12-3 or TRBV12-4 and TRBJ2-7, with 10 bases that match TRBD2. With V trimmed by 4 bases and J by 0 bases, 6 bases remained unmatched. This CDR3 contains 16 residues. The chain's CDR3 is CASSSSGGHSSYEQYF. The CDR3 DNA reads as TGTGCCAGCAGTTCTAGCGGGGGCCACAGCTCCTACGAGCAGTACTTC.

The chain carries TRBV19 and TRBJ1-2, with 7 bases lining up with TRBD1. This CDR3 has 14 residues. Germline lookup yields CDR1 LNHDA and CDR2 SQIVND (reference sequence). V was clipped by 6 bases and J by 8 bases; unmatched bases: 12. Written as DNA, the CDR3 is TGTGCCAGTAGCCCGCGAGAGGGGGCGATAGGCTACACCTTC. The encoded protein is CASSPREGAIGYTF. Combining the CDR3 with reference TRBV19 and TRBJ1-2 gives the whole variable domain DGGITQSPKYLFRKEGQNVTLSCEQNLNHDAMYWYRQDPGQGLRLIYYSQIVNDFQKGDIAEGYSVSREKKESFPLTVTSAQKNPTAFYLCASSPREGAIGYTFGSGTRLTVV.

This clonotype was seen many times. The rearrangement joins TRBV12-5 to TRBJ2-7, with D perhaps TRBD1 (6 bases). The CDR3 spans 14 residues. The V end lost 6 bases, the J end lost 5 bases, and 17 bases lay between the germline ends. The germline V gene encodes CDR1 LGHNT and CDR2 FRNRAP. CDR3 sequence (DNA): TGTGCTAGTGGGTCGACAGGCTCGGGGAACGAGCAGTACTTC. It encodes CASGSTGSGNEQYF.

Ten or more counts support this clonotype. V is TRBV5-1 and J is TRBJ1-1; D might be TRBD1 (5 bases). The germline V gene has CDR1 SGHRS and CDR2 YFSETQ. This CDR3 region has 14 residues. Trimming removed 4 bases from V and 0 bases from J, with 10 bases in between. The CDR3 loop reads CASSRWGLNTEAFF. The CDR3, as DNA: TGCGCCAGCAGCAGGTGGGGACTGAACACTGAAGCTTTCTTT.